These 18 T cell receptor beta chains were all obtained from the same sample, sequenced in a study of blood T cell repertoires in COVID-19. The repertoire was sequenced with immunoSEQ multiplex PCR; TCRdb's copy has only in-frame clones and lacks some. The data hold about 95,000 clones, with around 90% observed a single time. The sample comprised peripheral blood. Receptor source: a man in his sixties with COVID-19, enrolled during active disease.

The chain has TRBV4-1 and TRBJ2-7; D may be TRBD1 (5 bases). V dropped 3 bases and J dropped 6 bases, with 18 bases sitting between them. This CDR3 is 15 amino acids long. The germline CDR1 and CDR2 sequences are MGHRA and YSYEKL. The CDR3 region is CASSHGPDTLGEQYF. The CDR3 DNA reads as TGCGCCAGCAGCCACGGTCCGGACACCTTGGGCGAGCAGTACTTC.

V is TRBV6-5 and J is TRBJ2-7; 7 positions agree with TRBD1. This CDR3 has 13 residues. Germline CDR1 MNHEY, CDR2 SVGAGI. V was pared by 6 bases and J by 6 bases, with 8 bases of the junction left unmatched. The CDR3 loop is CASSLRDSGEQYF. CDR3 DNA sequence: TGTGCCAGCAGCTTGAGGGACAGTGGCGAGCAGTACTTC.

The rearrangement uses TRBV4-3 and TRBJ1-5; 8 bases align to TRBD1. The V segment lost 0 bases and the J segment 3 bases; nucleotides outside the gene matches: 10. The germline CDR1 and CDR2 sequences are LGHNA and YSLEER. The CDR3 loop spans 18 amino acids. The DNA of the CDR3 is TGCGCCAGCAGCCAAGATCTGGCAGGGGGCATGACCAATCAGCCCCAGCATTTT. Translation gives CASSQDLAGGMTNQPQHF.

The chain combines TRBV19 with TRBJ2-1; maybe TRBD1 (5 bases). CDR1 LNHDA and CDR2 SQIVND come from the germline V gene (reference sequence). Deletions cut 4 bases from V and 11 bases from J, with 12 bases between. The CDR3 has 12 residues. In DNA form, the CDR3 reads TGTGCCAGTAGTACCAGACAGCTACAGCAGTTCTTC. As protein: CASSTRQLQQFF.

This clone was observed many times. The rearrangement joins TRBV4-1 to TRBJ2-7, with a tentative D call TRBD1 (5 bases). CDR1 and CDR2 from the germline V gene are MGHRA and YSYEKL. The CDR3 spans 16 residues. V lost 0 bases to trimming and J lost 3 bases, with 15 bases between them. The CDR3: CASSQEGAKNYYEQYF. DNA for the CDR3: TGCGCCAGCAGCCAAGAAGGGGCGAAGAATTACTACGAGCAGTACTTC.

This clone was observed a single time. The chain is built from TRBV7-9 and TRBJ1-1; perhaps TRBD1 as D (6 bases). CDR3 length equals 12 residues. Germline V CDR1 and CDR2: SEHNR, FQNEAQ (reference sequence). Trimming left V 9 bases short and J 3 bases short, with 11 bases between. CDR3 region: CASLTGDTEAFF. The CDR3 region has the DNA TGTGCCAGTTTGACAGGTGACACTGAAGCTTTCTTT.

This sequence joins TRBV19 and TRBJ2-1, with D unclear. Per germline, CDR1 LNHDA and CDR2 SQIVND (reference sequence). The CDR3 has 14 amino acids. The V end lost 3 bases, the J end lost 1 base, and 7 bases lay between the germline ends. The CDR3 region has the DNA TGTGCCAGTAGTATCCAGGTTTCCTACAATGAGCAGTTCTTC. Protein product: CASSIQVSYNEQFF.

The J gene is TRBJ1-1, the V gene TRBV19; D possibly corresponds to TRBD1 (6 bases). Trimming took off 7 bases at V and 5 bases at J, with 17 bases between the two ends. CDR1 is LNHDA and CDR2 is SQIVND in the germline V gene (reference sequence). The CDR3 consists of 14 residues. The CDR3 nucleotides read TGTGCCAGTACCCAAAACAGGGATCGGACTGAAGCTTTCTTT. Translating it yields CASTQNRDRTEAFF. Full variable domain (outside the CDR3, taken from reference TRBV19 and TRBJ1-1): DGGITQSPKYLFRKEGQNVTLSCEQNLNHDAMYWYRQDPGQGLRLIYYSQIVNDFQKGDIAEGYSVSREKKESFPLTVTSAQKNPTAFYLCASTQNRDRTEAFFGQGTRLTVV.

This clone was detected only once. The chain is built from TRBV28 and TRBJ1-2; D call uncertain. The CDR3 is 12 residues long. CDR1 is MDHEN and CDR2 is SYDVKM in the germline V gene. Deletions cut 3 bases from V and 1 base from J, with 3 bases between. DNA of the CDR3: TGTGCCAGCAGTTTCGGTAACTATGGCTACACCTTC. It encodes CASSFGNYGYTF.

The V and J genes are TRBV14 and TRBJ2-1; 10 bases are a match to TRBD2. CDR1 and CDR2 (germline): SGHDN, FVKESK. The CDR3 length is 16 residues. Trimming removed 4 bases from V and 5 bases from J; junction bases left unmatched: 8. CDR3 region: CASSPTAGGPHNEQFF. The CDR3 DNA reads TGTGCCAGCAGCCCGACAGCGGGAGGGCCCCACAATGAGCAGTTCTTC.

The chain recombines TRBV7-9 with TRBJ1-1; D possibly corresponds to TRBD1 (6 bases). This CDR3 is 18 amino acids long. The V and J ends lost 4 bases and 1 base respectively, with 22 bases between them. In germline, CDR1 is SEHNR, CDR2 FQNEAQ (reference sequence). CDR3 sequence reads: CASSSIGVSGQANTEAFF. CDR3 nucleotide sequence: TGTGCCAGCAGCTCAATCGGGGTCTCGGGACAAGCGAACACTGAAGCTTTCTTT.

This sequence joins TRBV7-9 and TRBJ2-1; 7 bases align to TRBD1. This CDR3 contains 15 residues. Germline V lookup: CDR1 SEHNR, CDR2 FQNEAQ (reference sequence). J lost 4 bases, V lost 0 bases, and 3 bases had no gene match. CDR3 DNA: TGTGCCAGCAGCTTAGCGAGGGGGCCATACAATGAGCAGTTCTTC. Residues: CASSLARGPYNEQFF.

This rearrangement joins TRBV29-1 to TRBJ1-1; D is undetermined. Germline-derived CDR1 and CDR2 are SQVTM and ANQGSEA. Trimming took 7 bases from V and 1 from J, leaving 10 bases between them. This CDR3 spans 12 amino acids. Here the CDR3 DNA reads TGCAGCGCTACAGAGACGAACACTGAAGCTTTCTTT. Its translation is CSATETNTEAFF.

As concerns this clone: The same CDR3 is also encoded by other DNA sequences in this sample. The V gene is TRBV6-5, the J gene TRBJ2-3, with D unresolved. Germline CDR1 MNHEY, CDR2 SVGAGI. V was pared by 3 bases and J by 1 base, with 5 bases between. The CDR3 is 13 residues long. The CDR3 region has the DNA TGTGCCAGCAGTTATCCGGGCACAGATACGCAGTATTTT. Translation gives CASSYPGTDTQYF.

V and J are TRBV24-1 and TRBJ2-2; D gene uncertain. This CDR3 has 12 residues. The germline CDR1 and CDR2 sequences are KGHDR and SFDVKD. The V end lost 5 bases, the J end lost 5 bases, and 5 bases lay between the germline ends. The CDR3 coding sequence is TGTGCCACCAGTGGAGATACCGGGGAGCTGTTTTTT. This encodes CATSGDTGELFF.

In DNA, the CDR3 is TGTGCCAGCAGTTGGAACCGGGACAGGGGGCTTAACACTGAAGCTTTCTTT. This sequence encodes CASSWNRDRGLNTEAFF. The genes are TRBV6-2 or TRBV6-3 and TRBJ1-1; TRBD1 agrees at 12 bases. The V gene end was trimmed by 4 bases and the J gene end by 2 bases; junction bases not matched to a gene: 8. The CDR3 is 17 amino acids. Germline V lookup: CDR1 MNHEY, CDR2 SVGEGT.

The chain combines TRBV24-1 with TRBJ1-5, with 7 positions matching TRBD1. The CDR3 consists of 14 residues. V dropped 4 bases and J dropped 5; count of bases not matched to a gene: 4. CDR1 KGHDR and CDR2 SFDVKD come from the germline V gene. The CDR3 coding sequence is TGTGCCACCAGTGAGAGCAGGGGGGATCAGCCCCAGCATTTT. Its protein product is CATSESRGDQPQHF.

Here the CDR3 reads CASTVSTGATEAFF. As DNA, the CDR3 is TGTGCCAGCACAGTCAGTACAGGGGCCACTGAAGCTTTCTTT. V is TRBV7-9 and J is TRBJ1-1, with 7 bases that match TRBD1. The CDR3 runs 14 residues. Germline CDR1 SEHNR, CDR2 FQNEAQ (reference sequence). Trimming at V came to 7 bases and at J to 4 bases, leaving 9 bases not matched to a gene.